One and the same sample provided the 10 T cell receptor delta chains below, sequenced in a study of gamma-delta chains in newborns, infants, children. TCRdb ran CATT on the reads. The sample consists of 3,500 to 4,000 delta-chain clones, roughly 3.9% of them appearing once. Source material: blood. The receptors derive from a child who was a newborn, infant or young child, either healthy, febrile or measles-vaccinated (not recorded which).

Of note for this clone: A much larger clonotype is one base distant, so this may be a read error. The rearrangement uses TRDV1 and TRDJ2, with 9 bases fitting TRDD3. This CDR3 has 20 residues. Losses at the gene ends were 2 bases for V and 7 bases for J; bases not matched to a gene: 20. CDR1 is TSWWSYY, CDR2 QGS, per germline. CDR3 amino acids: CALGEIRPEGGYRHQAQLFF. The CDR3 DNA reads as TGTGCTCTTGGGGAAATTCGCCCCGAGGGGGGATACCGTCATCAAGCACAACTCTTCTTT.

The chain carries TRDV1 and TRDJ1, with D maybe TRDD2 (5 bases). Germline CDR1 reads TSWWSYY; CDR2 reads QGS. The CDR3 length is 16 residues. V gave up 4 bases and J gave up 0 bases, with 15 bases separating them. CDR3 coding DNA: TGTGCTCTTGGGGCTAACTTCCGCTGTTACACCGATAAACTCATCTTT. It yields the protein CALGANFRCYTDKLIF.

With regard to this clone: This is likely an artifact of a read error, given a far larger clone one base away. This CDR3 is CACDTLWDADKLIF. CDR3 bases: TGTGCCTGTGACACTCTCTGGGACGCCGATAAACTCATCTTT. The V gene is TRDV2, the J gene TRDJ1; tentative D call: TRDD3 (5 bases). Trimming cost V 1 base and J 3 bases, with 11 bases left between them. Germline lookup yields CDR1 GEAIGNYY and CDR2 EKD. This CDR3 is built from 14 residues.

This clone is classed as medium-sized (0.01 to 0.1%). The chain employs TRDV2 and TRDJ3; 8 bases align to TRDD3. The CDR3 is made up of 21 amino acids. V lost 0 bases and J lost 0; bases outside the gene matches: 12. Germline V gene data show CDR1 as GEAIGNYY and CDR2 as EKD. CDR3 in DNA: TGTGCCTGTGACACCGGAGGACTGGGGGCCACGAGCTCCTGGGACACCCGACAGATGTTTTTC. It is translated as CACDTGGLGATSSWDTRQMFF.

Concerning this clone itself: Possible read error: a much larger clone is one base away. The sample carries other DNA sequences with the same CDR3. The chain employs TRDV2 and TRDJ1; TRDD3 matches 13 bases. Per germline, CDR1 GEAIGNYY and CDR2 EKD. This CDR3 contains 19 residues. This chain's CDR3 is CACDPVLGDTNQYTDKLIF. CDR3 nucleotides: TGTGCCTGTGACCCTGTACTGGGGGATACGAACCAGTACACCGATAAACTCATCTTC.

To note about this clone: A read error may explain this, as a much larger clone is one base away. Distinct nucleotide sequences in the sample also encode this CDR3. The V call is TRDV2, the J call TRDJ1, with TRDD3 identical over 9 bases. Germline V gene sequence: CDR1 GEAIGNYY, CDR2 EKD. V was pared by 0 bases and J by 1 base, with 14 bases of the junction left unmatched. The CDR3 contains 19 residues. CDR3 sequence (DNA): TGTGCCTGTGACACCGTGAGAGTACTGGGGGACACCCCCACCGATAAACTCATCTTT. It yields the protein CACDTVRVLGDTPTDKLIF.

The V call is TRDV2, the J call TRDJ1; 11 bases align to TRDD3. CDR3 length: 21 amino acids. J gave up 0 bases and V 0 bases, and 17 bases lay outside the gene matches. The germline gives CDR1 GEAIGNYY, CDR2 EKD. The DNA of the CDR3 is TGTGCCTGTGACACCGTGAATGTATATTGGGGGATACGAAATCACACCGATAAACTCATCTTT. It is translated as CACDTVNVYWGIRNHTDKLIF.

This clone appeared a few times. The protein TCRdb gives is from a much larger clone and does not agree with this DNA's translation at residue 2, likely a read error; the protein shown here comes from the DNA. The chain joins TRDV2 to TRDJ1; tentative D call: TRDD3 (5 bases). CDR1 is GEAIGNYY and CDR2 is EKD in the germline V gene. This CDR3 spans 15 amino acids. CDR3 region: CSCDTISRDPDKLIF. DNA for the CDR3: TGTTCCTGTGACACCATTTCAAGGGATCCCGATAAACTCATCTTT.

Comments on this clone: One base away lies a much larger clone, so this may be a sequencing read error. V is TRDV2 and J is TRDJ1; 11 bases line up with TRDD3. The CDR3 runs to 18 residues. Trimming cost V 5 bases and J 0 bases; bases outside gene matches: 13. From germline, CDR1 is GEAIGNYY and CDR2 EKD. The DNA of the CDR3 is TGTGCCTGTGGCCCTGTCTGGGGGATACAGGTGAACACCGATAAACTCATCTTT. It translates to CACGPVWGIQVNTDKLIF.

Turning to this clone: Just one base apart from a much larger clone, this may be a read error. The sample carries other DNA sequences with the same CDR3. V gene TRDV2 combines with J gene TRDJ2; D perhaps matches TRDD3 (5 bases). In germline, CDR1 is GEAIGNYY, CDR2 EKD. There are 21 residues in the CDR3. CDR3: CACDTVREFGDDTALTAQLFF. CDR3 coding DNA: TGTGCCTGTGACACCGTTCGCGAGTTTGGGGACGATACCGCTTTGACAGCGCAACTCTTCTTT.